This record covers a single T cell receptor beta chain. No antigen is known for it. Trimming removed 0 bases at V and 6 bases at J, with 9 bases between. The CDR3 is 13 amino acids. CDR1 and CDR2 (germline): LGHNA, YNFKEQ. This specimen belongs to a study of a mutant IDH1 vaccine in newly diagnosed glioma. Study information: Averaging about 37 years of age, treated patients were roughly 60% male and about 38% female. Standard pretreatment was either radiotherapy, temozolomide, or, for most, radiochemotherapy with temozolomide. General study results and limits: Vaccine-induced responses were seen in roughly 93% of patients, spanning several MHC alleles.

TCRdb's table, derived via immunoSEQ multiplex PCR, lists solely in-frame clones and lacks some. The data hold 35,000 to 40,000 clones, with more than 90% observed a single time. Regarding time point: baseline, week 1 (first vaccination visit). The treatment denotes: pre-vaccination baseline after standard-of-care therapy. There were new WHO grade 3 or 4 astrocytomas in the donors, and these were IDH1-mutant and ATRX-lost. This receptor was identified in a man between 18 and 29 years old with glioma. The V gene is TRBV4-2, the J gene TRBJ2-7; D not certain. Sequenced material: PBMCs, taken from a glioma patient treated with radiotherapy, temozolomide or both. The chain's CDR3 is CASSQDNMGEQYF. The CDR3 DNA reads TGTGCCAGCAGCCAAGATAATATGGGCGAGCAGTACTTC.